This T cell receptor (beta chain) emerged from a study of Ad26.COV2.S vaccination and SARS-CoV-2 variants. V lost 6 bases, J lost 4 bases, and 6 bases stayed unmatched. In germline, CDR1 is MNHEY, CDR2 SMNVEV (reference sequence). The CDR3 is 15 residues long. Treatment denoted: roughly 18 received Ad26.COV2.S at low or high dose, single or two shots; about five received placebo; per-sample allocation not given. Repertoires come from day 63 after the first vaccine or placebo injection. TCRdb's copy holds only in-frame clones and misses some; the assay was immunoSEQ multiplex PCR. The table records about 410,000 clones, about nine tenths of them present only once.

The V call is TRBV27, the J call TRBJ2-2, with 9 bases fitting TRBD1. The input for sequencing was peripheral blood, taken in a trial of Ad26.COV2.S vaccine versus placebo. The TCR was taken from a person between 18 and 65 years old who received the Ad26.COV2.S COVID-19 vaccine or a placebo. The CDR3, as DNA: TGTGCCAGCAGGACCGGGACAGGGCCCACCGGGGAGCTGTTTTTT. This sequence encodes CASRTGTGPTGELFF.